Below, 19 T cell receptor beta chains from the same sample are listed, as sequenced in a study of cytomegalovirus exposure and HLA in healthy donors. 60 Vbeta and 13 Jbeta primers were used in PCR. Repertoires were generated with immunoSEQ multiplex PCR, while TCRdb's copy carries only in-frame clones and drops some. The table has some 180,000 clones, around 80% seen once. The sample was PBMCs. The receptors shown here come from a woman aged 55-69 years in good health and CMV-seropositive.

The CDR3 coding sequence is TGCGCCAGCAGCTCAACAGGGGGCGCGGGCACCGGGGAGCTGTTTTTT. Protein product: CASSSTGGAGTGELFF. The rearrangement links TRBV5-1 to TRBJ2-2, with TRBD1 matching over 9 bases. V shed 3 bases and J 4 bases; nucleotides not matched to a gene: 7. The CDR3 covers 16 residues. The germline gives CDR1 SGHRS, CDR2 YFSETQ.

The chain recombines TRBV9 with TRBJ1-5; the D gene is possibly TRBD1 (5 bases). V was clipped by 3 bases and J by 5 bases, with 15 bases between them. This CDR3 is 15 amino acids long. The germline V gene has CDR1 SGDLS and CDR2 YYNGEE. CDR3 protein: CASSAQGSVDQPQHF. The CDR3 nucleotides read TGTGCCAGCAGCGCGCAGGGTTCCGTGGATCAGCCCCAGCATTTT.

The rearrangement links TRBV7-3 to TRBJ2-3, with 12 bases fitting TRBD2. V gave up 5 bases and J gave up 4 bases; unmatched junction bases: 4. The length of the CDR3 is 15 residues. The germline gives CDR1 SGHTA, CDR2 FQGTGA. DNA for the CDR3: TGTGCCAGCAGCCTAGCGGGGGGGGCGGCAGATACGCAGTATTTT. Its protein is CASSLAGGAADTQYF.

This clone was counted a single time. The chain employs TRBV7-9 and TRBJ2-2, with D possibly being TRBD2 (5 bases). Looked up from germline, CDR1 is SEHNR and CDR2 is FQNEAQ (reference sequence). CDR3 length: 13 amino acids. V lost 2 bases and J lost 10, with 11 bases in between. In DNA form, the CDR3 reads TGTGCCAGCAGCTTATTGAGGGCCGAGGAGCTGTTTTTT. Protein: CASSLLRAEELFF.

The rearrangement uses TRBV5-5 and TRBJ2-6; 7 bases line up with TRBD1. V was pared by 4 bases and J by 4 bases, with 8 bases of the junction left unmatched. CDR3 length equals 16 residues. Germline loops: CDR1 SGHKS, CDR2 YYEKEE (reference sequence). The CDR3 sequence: CASSPRQGTGANVLTF. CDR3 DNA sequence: TGTGCCAGCAGCCCGCGACAGGGTACAGGGGCCAACGTCCTGACTTTC.

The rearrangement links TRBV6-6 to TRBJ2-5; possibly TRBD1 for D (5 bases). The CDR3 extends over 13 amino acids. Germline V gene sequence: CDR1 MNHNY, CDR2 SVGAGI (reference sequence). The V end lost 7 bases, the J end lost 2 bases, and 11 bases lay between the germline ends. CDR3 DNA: TGTGCCAGCAACCCAGGGAATCAAGAGACCCAGTACTTC. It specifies CASNPGNQETQYF.

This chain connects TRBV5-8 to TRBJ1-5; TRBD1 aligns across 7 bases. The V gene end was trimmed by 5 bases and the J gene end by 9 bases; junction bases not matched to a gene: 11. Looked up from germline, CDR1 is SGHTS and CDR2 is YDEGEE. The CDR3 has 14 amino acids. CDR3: CASRSDRQEPPQHF. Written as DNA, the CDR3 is TGTGCCAGCAGATCGGACAGGCAAGAGCCGCCCCAGCATTTT.

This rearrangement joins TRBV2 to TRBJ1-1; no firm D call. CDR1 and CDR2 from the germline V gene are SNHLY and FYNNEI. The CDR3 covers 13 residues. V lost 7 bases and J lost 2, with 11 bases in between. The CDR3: CASKDGRNTEAFF. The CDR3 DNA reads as TGTGCCAGCAAGGATGGGAGAAACACTGAAGCTTTCTTT.

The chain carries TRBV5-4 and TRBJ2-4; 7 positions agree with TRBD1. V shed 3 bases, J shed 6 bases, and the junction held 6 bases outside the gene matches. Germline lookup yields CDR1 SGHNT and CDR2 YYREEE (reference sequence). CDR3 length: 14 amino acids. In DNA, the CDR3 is TGTGCCAGCAGCTCCGGGACAGCGGTAAACATTCAGTACTTC. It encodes CASSSGTAVNIQYF.

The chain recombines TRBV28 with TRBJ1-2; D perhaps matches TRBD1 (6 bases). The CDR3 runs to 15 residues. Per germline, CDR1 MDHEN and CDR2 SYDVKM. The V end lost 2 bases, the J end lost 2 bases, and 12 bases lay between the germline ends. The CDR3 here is CASSLVGAANYGYTF. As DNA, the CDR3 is TGTGCCAGCAGTTTAGTGGGGGCAGCGAACTATGGCTACACCTTC.

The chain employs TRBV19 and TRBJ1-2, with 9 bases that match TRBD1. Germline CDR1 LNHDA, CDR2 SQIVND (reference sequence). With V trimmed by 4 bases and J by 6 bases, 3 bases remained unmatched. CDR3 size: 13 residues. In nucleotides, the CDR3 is TGTGCCAGTAGTAGGGACAGGGAGAATGGCTACACCTTC. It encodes CASSRDRENGYTF.

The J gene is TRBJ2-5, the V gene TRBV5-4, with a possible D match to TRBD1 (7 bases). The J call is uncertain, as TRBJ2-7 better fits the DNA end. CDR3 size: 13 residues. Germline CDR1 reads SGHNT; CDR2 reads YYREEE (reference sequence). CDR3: CASNGGQNYEQYF. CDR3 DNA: TGTGCCAGCAACGGGGGACAGAACTACGAGCAGTACTTC.

CDR3 in DNA: TGTGCCATCAGGGGGGACAGGGTAGTCACCGGGGAGCTGTTTTTT. This codes for CAIRGDRVVTGELFF. The rearrangement uses TRBV10-3 and TRBJ2-2; TRBD1 aligns across 9 bases. Germline V lookup: CDR1 ENHRY, CDR2 SYGVKD. The trim removed 6 bases at V and 4 bases at J, leaving 6 bases unmatched. This CDR3 spans 15 amino acids.

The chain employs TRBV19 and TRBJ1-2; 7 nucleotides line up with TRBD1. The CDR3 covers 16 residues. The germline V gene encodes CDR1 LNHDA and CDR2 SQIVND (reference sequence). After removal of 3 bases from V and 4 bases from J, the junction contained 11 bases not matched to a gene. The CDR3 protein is CASSIHSRGPGYGYTF. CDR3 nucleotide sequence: TGTGCCAGTAGTATCCATTCAAGGGGGCCGGGCTATGGCTACACCTTC.

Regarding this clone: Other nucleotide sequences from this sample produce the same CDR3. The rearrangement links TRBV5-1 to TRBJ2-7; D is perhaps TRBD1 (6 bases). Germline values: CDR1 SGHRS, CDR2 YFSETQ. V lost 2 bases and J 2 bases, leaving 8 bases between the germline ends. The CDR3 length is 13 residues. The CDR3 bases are TGCGCCAGCAGCTTACAGGGCACCTACGAGCAGTACTTC. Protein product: CASSLQGTYEQYF.

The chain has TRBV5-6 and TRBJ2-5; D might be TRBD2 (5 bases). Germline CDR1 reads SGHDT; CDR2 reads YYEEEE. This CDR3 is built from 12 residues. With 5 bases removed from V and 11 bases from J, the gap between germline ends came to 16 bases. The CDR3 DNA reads TGTGCCAGCAGTTCATCCCTCAGAGGGCAGTACTTC. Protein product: CASSSSLRGQYF.

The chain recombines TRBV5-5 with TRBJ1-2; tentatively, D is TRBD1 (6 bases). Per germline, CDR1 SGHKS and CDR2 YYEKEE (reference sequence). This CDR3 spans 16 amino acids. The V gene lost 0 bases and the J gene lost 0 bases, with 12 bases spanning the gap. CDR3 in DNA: TGTGCCAGCAGCTTGGCCGGAGGGGGGGCTAACTATGGCTACACCTTC. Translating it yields CASSLAGGGANYGYTF.

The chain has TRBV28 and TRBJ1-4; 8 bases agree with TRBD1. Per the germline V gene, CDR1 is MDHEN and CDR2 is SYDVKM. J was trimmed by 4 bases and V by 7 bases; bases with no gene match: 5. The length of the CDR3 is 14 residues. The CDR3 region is CASTSQGVNEKLFF. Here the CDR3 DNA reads TGTGCCAGCACCTCACAGGGGGTTAATGAAAAACTGTTTTTT.

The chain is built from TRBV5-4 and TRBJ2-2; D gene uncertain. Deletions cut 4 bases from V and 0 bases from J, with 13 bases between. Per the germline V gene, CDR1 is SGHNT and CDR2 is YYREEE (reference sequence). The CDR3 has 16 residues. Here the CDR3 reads CASSLSEHANTGELFF. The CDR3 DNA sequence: TGTGCCAGCAGCCTGAGCGAGCACGCGAACACCGGGGAGCTGTTTTTT.